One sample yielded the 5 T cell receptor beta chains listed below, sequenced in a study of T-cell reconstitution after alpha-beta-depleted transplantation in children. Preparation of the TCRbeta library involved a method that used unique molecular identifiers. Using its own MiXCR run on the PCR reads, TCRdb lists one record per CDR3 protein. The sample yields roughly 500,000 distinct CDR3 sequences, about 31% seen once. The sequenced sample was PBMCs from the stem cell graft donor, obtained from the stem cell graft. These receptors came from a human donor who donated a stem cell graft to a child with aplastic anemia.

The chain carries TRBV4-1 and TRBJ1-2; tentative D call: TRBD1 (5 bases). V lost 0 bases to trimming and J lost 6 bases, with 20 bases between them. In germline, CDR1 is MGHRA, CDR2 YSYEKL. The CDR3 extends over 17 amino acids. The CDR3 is CASSQEGRESPLHGYTF. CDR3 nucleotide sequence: TGCGCCAGCAGCCAAGAGGGCAGGGAAAGTCCCTTGCATGGCTACACCTTC.

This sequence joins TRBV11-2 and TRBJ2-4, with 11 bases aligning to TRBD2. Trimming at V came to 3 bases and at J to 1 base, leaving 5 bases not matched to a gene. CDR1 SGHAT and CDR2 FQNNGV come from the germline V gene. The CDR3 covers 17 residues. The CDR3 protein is CASSFILAGGAKNIQYF. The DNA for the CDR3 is TGTGCCAGCAGCTTTATCCTAGCGGGAGGCGCCAAAAACATTCAGTACTTC.

CDR3 sequence (DNA): TGTGCCAGCAGCCCAGGGCCTTCGGCTGAAGCTTTCTTT. Its protein product is CASSPGPSAEAFF. The chain has TRBV12-3 or TRBV12-4 and TRBJ1-1; D is perhaps TRBD1 (5 bases). Trimming removed 6 bases from V and 6 bases from J, with 14 bases in between. This CDR3 has 13 residues.

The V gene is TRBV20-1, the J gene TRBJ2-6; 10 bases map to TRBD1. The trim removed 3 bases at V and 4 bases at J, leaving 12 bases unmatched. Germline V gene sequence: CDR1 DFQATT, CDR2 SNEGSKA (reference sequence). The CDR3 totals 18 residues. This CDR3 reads CSASRQGTGESGANVLTF. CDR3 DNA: TGCAGTGCTAGCAGACAGGGGACAGGGGAATCGGGGGCCAACGTCCTGACTTTC.

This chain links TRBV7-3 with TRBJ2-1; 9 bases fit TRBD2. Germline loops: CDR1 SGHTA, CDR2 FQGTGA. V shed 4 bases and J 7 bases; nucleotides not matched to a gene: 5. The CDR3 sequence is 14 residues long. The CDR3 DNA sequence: TGTGCCAGCAGCTACTTAGCGGGAGTAAATGAGCAGTTCTTC. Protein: CASSYLAGVNEQFF.